These 18 T cell receptor beta chains were all obtained from the same sample, sequenced in a study of cytomegalovirus exposure and HLA in healthy donors (dated by TCRdb to 2015 to 2018). Receptor libraries were prepared by the immunoSEQ multiplex PCR assay. A mixture of 60 forward primers for TCR Vbeta segments and 13 reverse primers for TCR Jbeta segments was used in the multiplex PCR. This is the immuneACCESS table as TCRdb keeps it, with only in-frame sequences that have V and J called. A part of the clones is gone; compared with another copy, unresolved V genes explain less than half, and the rest is unexplained. Across this sample there are 150,000 to 200,000 clones, with 80% seen only once. Of the sample, 0.65% falls within the top ten clones. Specimen: PBMCs. These receptors were taken from a boy younger than 18 in good health and CMV-seronegative.

V and J are TRBV19 and TRBJ2-5, with 8 bases aligning to TRBD1. With 3 bases clipped from V and 4 bases from J, the junction kept 7 bases outside the gene matches. The germline CDR1 and CDR2 sequences are LNHDA and SQIVND (reference sequence). This CDR3 is built from 15 residues. CDR3 region: CASSIWQGAAETQYF. CDR3 coding DNA: TGTGCCAGTAGTATCTGGCAGGGGGCGGCAGAGACCCAGTACTTC.

The chain links TRBV9 to TRBJ1-4; no definite D call. V lost 4 bases, J lost 1 base, and 14 bases lay in between. The germline V gene has CDR1 SGDLS and CDR2 YYNGEE. The CDR3 is made up of 16 amino acids. The CDR3 protein is CASSPSRERTNEKLFF. CDR3 bases: TGTGCCAGCAGCCCGAGTCGGGAGAGAACTAATGAAAAACTGTTTTTT.

The chain uses TRBV9 and TRBJ2-1; no clear D. From germline, CDR1 is SGDLS and CDR2 YYNGEE. V was shortened by 3 bases and J by 0 bases, with 16 bases between the two germline ends. The CDR3 spans 17 residues. In DNA form, the CDR3 reads TGTGCCAGCAGCGCTCGTCTAGTCCAAAGCTCCTACAATGAGCAGTTCTTC. Translating it yields CASSARLVQSSYNEQFF.

V and J are TRBV7-2 and TRBJ2-1; possible D gene TRBD2, 6 bases. Germline V CDR1 and CDR2: SGHTA, FQGNSA. V lost 5 bases and J 11 bases, leaving 16 bases between the germline ends. This CDR3 region has 13 residues. CDR3 bases: TGTGCCAGCAGCAGCGGAGGGCATTACAAGCAGTTCTTC. Residues: CASSSGGHYKQFF.

This sequence joins TRBV11-1 and TRBJ2-1, with 8 bases identical to TRBD2. CDR3 size: 14 residues. The germline V gene has CDR1 SGHAT and CDR2 FQDESV (reference sequence). The V and J ends lost 5 bases and 9 bases, in that order; junction bases with no gene match: 9. The CDR3 DNA is TGTGCCAGCAGCCCCGGGACTAGGGCCCGTGAGCAGTTCTTC. This sequence encodes CASSPGTRAREQFF.

The chain has TRBV9 and TRBJ2-2; a possible D gene is TRBD2 (5 bases). V gave up 2 bases and J gave up 2 bases, with 16 bases separating them. The CDR3 consists of 17 residues. The germline gives CDR1 SGDLS, CDR2 YYNGEE. CDR3 sequence (DNA): TGTGCCAGCAGCGTCCCAGAGGGAGAGCTAAACACCGGGGAGCTGTTTTTT. Encoded protein: CASSVPEGELNTGELFF. The full variable domain, its missing parts supplied by reference TRBV9 and TRBJ2-2, is DSGVTQTPKHLITATGQRVTLRCSPRSGDLSVYWYQQSLDQGLQFLIQYYNGEERAKGNILERFSAQQFPDLHSELNLSSLELGDSALYFCASSVPEGELNTGELFFGEGSRLTVL.

The V and J genes are TRBV21-1 and TRBJ2-7; no check of the table's D call, TRBD1, against the DNA was made. TRBV21-1 is marked as a pseudogene. The CDR3 spans 13 residues. The CDR3 nucleotides read TGTGCCTCCTGGCGGGACAGTTACTACGAGCAGTACTTC. Residues: CASWRDSYYEQYF.

This clone was found once. The rearrangement uses TRBV12-2 and TRBJ1-4; TRBD1, the table's D call, lacks a check against the DNA. TRBV12-2 is termed a pseudogene. The CDR3 length is 15 residues. For the CDR3, the DNA is TGTGCAAGTCGCTTCCTGCAGGCGTTATACGTGGAACTGTTTTTT. As protein: CASRFLQALYVELFF.

The chain combines TRBV9 with TRBJ2-3; 11 nucleotides match TRBD1. The CDR3 covers 17 residues. Germline V gene data show CDR1 as SGDLS and CDR2 as YYNGEE. V trimming: 0 bases; J trimming: 9 bases; junction bases outside the gene matches: 12. The CDR3 nucleotides read TGTGCCAGCAGCGTAGGGACAGGGGGCATGGAAGTGCGGACGCAGTATTTT. It yields the protein CASSVGTGGMEVRTQYF.

V is TRBV6-1 and J is TRBJ1-1, with D tentatively TRBD1 (6 bases). The CDR3 extends over 13 amino acids. Trimming pared 6 bases from V and 4 bases from J, leaving 12 bases between. Germline CDR1 is MNHNS and CDR2 is SASEGT. The CDR3 DNA sequence: TGTGCCAGCAGCACAGGGAGGGCCACTGAAGCTTTCTTT. Its translation: CASSTGRATEAFF.

A few counts support this clone. The chain employs TRBV7-2 and TRBJ1-2; perhaps TRBD1 as D (5 bases). The length of the CDR3 is 13 residues. Trimming took off 4 bases at V and 3 bases at J, with 9 bases between the two ends. Germline V lookup: CDR1 SGHTA, CDR2 FQGNSA. The CDR3 protein is CASSSEGHYGYTF. Written as DNA, the CDR3 is TGTGCCAGCAGCTCGGAGGGACACTATGGCTACACCTTC.

This clone has a single count. The CDR3 DNA is TGCGCCAGCAGCCCGGGACAGGGTTTTGAAGGGTACTTC. Its translation: CASSPGQGFEGYF. The gene calls are TRBV5-1 and TRBJ2-7; 9 bases are shared with TRBD1. The trim removed 4 bases at V and 12 bases at J, leaving 11 bases unmatched. Germline V gives CDR1 SGHRS, CDR2 YFSETQ. The CDR3 loop spans 13 amino acids.

The chain recombines TRBV11-3 with TRBJ2-5, with 12 bases that match TRBD2. The DNA end is a closer match to TRBJ2-7, so the J assignment may be wrong. Per the germline V gene, CDR1 is SGHNT and CDR2 is YENEEA. This CDR3 contains 15 residues. The CDR3 nucleotides are TGTGCCAGCAGTAGGACTAGCGGGATCTTCTACGAGCAGTACTTC. Amino acid sequence: CASSRTSGIFYEQYF.

The chain links TRBV9 to TRBJ2-6, with TRBD1 matching 11 bases. CDR1 and CDR2 (germline): SGDLS, YYNGEE. Trimming removed 0 bases from V and 2 bases from J; junction bases left unmatched: 4. This CDR3 is 18 amino acids long. CDR3 nucleotides: TGTGCCAGCAGCGTAGAACGGACAGGGGGCGCTGGGGCCAACGTCCTGACTTTC. Translated: CASSVERTGGAGANVLTF.

The chain recombines TRBV5-1 with TRBJ1-5; 7 bases are shared with TRBD1. CDR1 and CDR2 (germline): SGHRS, YFSETQ. V trimming: 0 bases; J trimming: 4 bases; junction bases outside the gene matches: 4. The length of the CDR3 is 15 residues. The CDR3 DNA is TGCGCCAGCAGCTTGGGGGGACAGTCGAATCAGCCCCAGCATTTT. Residues: CASSLGGQSNQPQHF.

The rearrangement joins TRBV7-2 to TRBJ1-1; possibly TRBD1 for D (5 bases). This CDR3 is 14 amino acids long. Germline V CDR1 and CDR2: SGHTA, FQGNSA. Trimming took off 5 bases at V and 4 bases at J, with 14 bases between the two ends. The CDR3 bases are TGTGCCAGCAGCACGACCCCGGGGGGCACTGAAGCTTTCTTT. It specifies CASSTTPGGTEAFF. The full variable domain, rest sourced from reference TRBV7-2 and TRBJ1-1, is GAGVSQSPSNKVTEKGKDVELRCDPISGHTALYWYRQSLGQGLEFLIYFQGNSAPDKSGLPSDRFSAERTGGSVSTLTIQRTQQEDSAVYLCASSTTPGGTEAFFGQGTRLTVV.

The chain couples TRBV5-1 to TRBJ2-7; no definite D call. The CDR3 runs to 13 residues. V was cut by 7 bases and J by 1 base, with 12 bases left in between. Germline lookup yields CDR1 SGHRS and CDR2 YFSETQ. CDR3 nucleotide sequence: TGCGCCAGCTCCGAGTTCTTGTCCTACGAGCAGTACTTC. It is translated as CASSEFLSYEQYF.

The V gene is TRBV6-1, the J gene TRBJ1-2; D remains ambiguous. The germline V gene encodes CDR1 MNHNS and CDR2 SASEGT. V lost 1 base and J 3 bases, leaving 6 bases between the germline ends. This CDR3 contains 13 residues. CDR3 protein: CASSEVTDYGYTF. The CDR3 DNA is TGTGCCAGCAGTGAAGTCACAGACTATGGCTACACCTTC.